The present T cell receptor (beta chain) was sequenced within a study of human T cells and chemical hapten exposure. Trimming removed 3 bases at V and 2 bases at J, with 20 bases between. The CDR3 loop spans 17 amino acids. In germline, CDR1 is DFQATT, CDR2 SNEGSKA (reference sequence). In the source study's methods: Counts of TCRs in each sample centred on a median of around 100,000 and extended from approximately 20,000 to 700,000. A single record per CDR3 protein comes from TCRdb applying MiXCR to the RACE reads. These V and J calls rely on TCRdb rather than the paper's analysis. The repertoire holds some 180,000 distinct CDR3 sequences, around 24% seen once, with over 6.5% in the top ten. Study findings and constraints: Sensitization with DPC brought no change to TCRs above 1 in 1000 in frequency.

Concerning this clonotype itself: As yet, its antigen is unknown.

Time point noted: patch test 1, 2 weeks after DPC sensitization. The treatment denotes: therapeutic diphenylcyclopropenone sensitization with weekly scalp DPC. This clonotype was sampled from a woman in her 50s with alopecia areata. Some clones in this sample may be carry-over from other donors' samples. The chain links TRBV20-1 to TRBJ2-1; D might be TRBD2 (6 bases). The source was whole blood, collected in connection with sensitization to the hapten diphenylcyclopropenone (DPC). This CDR3 is CSASRIWTNKTYNEQFF. For the CDR3, the DNA is TGCAGTGCTAGTCGTATCTGGACTAACAAAACCTACAATGAGCAGTTCTTC.